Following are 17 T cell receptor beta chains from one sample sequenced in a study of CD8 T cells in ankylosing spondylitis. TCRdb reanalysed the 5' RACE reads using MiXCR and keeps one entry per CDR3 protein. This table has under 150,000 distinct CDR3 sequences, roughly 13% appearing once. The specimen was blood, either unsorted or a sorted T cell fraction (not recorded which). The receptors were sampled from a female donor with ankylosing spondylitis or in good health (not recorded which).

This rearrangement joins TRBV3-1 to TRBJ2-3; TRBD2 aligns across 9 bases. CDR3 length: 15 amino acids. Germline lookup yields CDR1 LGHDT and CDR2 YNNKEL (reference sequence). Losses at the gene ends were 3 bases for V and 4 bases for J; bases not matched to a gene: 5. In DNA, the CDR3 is TGTGCCAGCAGCCAGGTTAGCGGGGGAGCAGATACGCAGTATTTT. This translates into CASSQVSGGADTQYF.

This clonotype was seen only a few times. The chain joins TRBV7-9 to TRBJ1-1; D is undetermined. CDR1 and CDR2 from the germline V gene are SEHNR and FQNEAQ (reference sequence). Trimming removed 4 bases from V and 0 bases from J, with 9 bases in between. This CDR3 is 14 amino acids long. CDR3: CASSSPTMNTEAFF. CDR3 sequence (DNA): TGTGCCAGCAGCTCCCCTACCATGAACACTGAAGCTTTCTTT.

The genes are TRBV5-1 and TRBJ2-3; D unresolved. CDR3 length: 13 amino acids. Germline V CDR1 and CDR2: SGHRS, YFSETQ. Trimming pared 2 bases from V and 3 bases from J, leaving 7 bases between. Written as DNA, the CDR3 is TGCGCCAGCAGCTTAAAGATGACAGATACGCAGTATTTT. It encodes CASSLKMTDTQYF.

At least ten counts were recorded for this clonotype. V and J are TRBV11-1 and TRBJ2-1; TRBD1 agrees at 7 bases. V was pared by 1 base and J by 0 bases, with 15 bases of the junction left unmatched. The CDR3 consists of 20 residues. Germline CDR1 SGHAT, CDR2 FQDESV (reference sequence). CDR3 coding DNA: TGTGCCAGCAGCTTAGGGGCCGGGACAGCCACCTGGGGCTCCTACAATGAGCAGTTCTTC. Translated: CASSLGAGTATWGSYNEQFF.

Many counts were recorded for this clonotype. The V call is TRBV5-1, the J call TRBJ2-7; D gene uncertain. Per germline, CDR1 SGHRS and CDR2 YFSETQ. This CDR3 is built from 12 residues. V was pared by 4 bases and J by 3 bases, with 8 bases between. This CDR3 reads CASSAPGYEQYF. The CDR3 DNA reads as TGCGCCAGCAGCGCACCGGGCTACGAGCAGTACTTC.

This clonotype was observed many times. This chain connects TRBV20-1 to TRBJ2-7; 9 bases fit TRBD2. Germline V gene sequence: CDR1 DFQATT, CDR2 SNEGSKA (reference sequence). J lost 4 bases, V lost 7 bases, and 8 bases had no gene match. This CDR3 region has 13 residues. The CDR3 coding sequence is TGCAGTGTCGCGCGGGGGGGCGTTTACGAGCAGTACTTC. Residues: CSVARGGVYEQYF.

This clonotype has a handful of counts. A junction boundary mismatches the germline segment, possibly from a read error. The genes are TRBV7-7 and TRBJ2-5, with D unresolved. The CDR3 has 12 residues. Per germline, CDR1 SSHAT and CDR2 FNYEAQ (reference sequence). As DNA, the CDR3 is TGTGCTAGCAGCCCTAATGGTGAGACCCAGTACTTC. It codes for CASSPNGETQYF.

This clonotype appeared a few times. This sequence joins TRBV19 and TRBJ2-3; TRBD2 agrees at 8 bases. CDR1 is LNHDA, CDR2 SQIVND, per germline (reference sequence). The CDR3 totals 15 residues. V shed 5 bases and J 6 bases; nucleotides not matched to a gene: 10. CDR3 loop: CASSLLAALRDTQYF. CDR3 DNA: TGTGCCAGTAGTTTACTAGCGGCGCTGAGGGATACGCAGTATTTT.

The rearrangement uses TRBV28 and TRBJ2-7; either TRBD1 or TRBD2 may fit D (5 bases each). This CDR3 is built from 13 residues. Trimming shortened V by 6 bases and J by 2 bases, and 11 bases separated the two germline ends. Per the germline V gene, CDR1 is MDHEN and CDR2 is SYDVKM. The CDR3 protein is CASRWDGPYEQYF. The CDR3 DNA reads TGTGCCAGCAGATGGGACGGCCCCTACGAGCAGTACTTC.

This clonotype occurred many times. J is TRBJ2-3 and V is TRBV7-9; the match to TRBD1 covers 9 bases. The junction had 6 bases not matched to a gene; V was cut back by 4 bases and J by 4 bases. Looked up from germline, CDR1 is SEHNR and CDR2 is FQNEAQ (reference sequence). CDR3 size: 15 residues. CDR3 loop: CASSSRDRDPDTQYF. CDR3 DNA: TGTGCCAGCAGCTCACGGGACAGGGATCCAGATACGCAGTATTTT.

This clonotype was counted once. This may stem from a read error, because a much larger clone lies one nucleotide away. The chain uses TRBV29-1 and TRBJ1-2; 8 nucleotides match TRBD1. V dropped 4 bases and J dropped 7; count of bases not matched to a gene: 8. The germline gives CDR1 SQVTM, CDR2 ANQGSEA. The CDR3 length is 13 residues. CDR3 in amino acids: CSVVEDRVVGYTF. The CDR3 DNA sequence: TGCAGCGTTGTGGAGGACAGGGTGGTTGGCTACACCTTC.

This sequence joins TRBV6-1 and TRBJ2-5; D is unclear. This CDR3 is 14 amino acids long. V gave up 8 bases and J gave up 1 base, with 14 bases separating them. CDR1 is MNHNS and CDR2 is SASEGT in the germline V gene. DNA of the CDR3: TGTGCCAGCGCTATCGGATCCCTCCAAGAGACCCAGTACTTC. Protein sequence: CASAIGSLQETQYF.

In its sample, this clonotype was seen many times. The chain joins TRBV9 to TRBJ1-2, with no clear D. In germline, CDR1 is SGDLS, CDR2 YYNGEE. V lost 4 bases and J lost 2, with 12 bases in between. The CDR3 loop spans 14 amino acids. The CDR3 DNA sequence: TGTGCCAGCAGCCCCGACGGGCTGAACTATGGCTACACCTTC. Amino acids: CASSPDGLNYGYTF.

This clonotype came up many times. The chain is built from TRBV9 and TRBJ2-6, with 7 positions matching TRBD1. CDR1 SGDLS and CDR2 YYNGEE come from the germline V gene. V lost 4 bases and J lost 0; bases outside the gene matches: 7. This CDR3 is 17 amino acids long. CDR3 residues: CASSPRQGSSGANVLTF. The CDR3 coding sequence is TGTGCCAGCAGCCCCCGACAGGGATCCTCTGGGGCCAACGTCCTGACTTTC.

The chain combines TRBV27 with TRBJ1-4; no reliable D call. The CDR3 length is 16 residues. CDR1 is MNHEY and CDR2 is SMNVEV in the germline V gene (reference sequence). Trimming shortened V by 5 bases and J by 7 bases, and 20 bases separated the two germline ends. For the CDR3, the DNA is TGTGCCAGCAGTCCCCTCAGCTGGCGGGCTGGTGAAAAACTGTTTTTT. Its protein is CASSPLSWRAGEKLFF.

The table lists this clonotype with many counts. The CDR3 spells CASSKDRGLHNEQFF. CDR3 sequence (DNA): TGTGCCAGCAGTAAGGACAGGGGGCTTCACAATGAGCAGTTCTTC. This chain links TRBV5-5 with TRBJ2-1, with 11 bases that match TRBD1. There are 15 residues in the CDR3. In germline, CDR1 is SGHKS, CDR2 YYEKEE (reference sequence). The V gene end was trimmed by 5 bases and the J gene end by 5 bases; junction bases not matched to a gene: 6.

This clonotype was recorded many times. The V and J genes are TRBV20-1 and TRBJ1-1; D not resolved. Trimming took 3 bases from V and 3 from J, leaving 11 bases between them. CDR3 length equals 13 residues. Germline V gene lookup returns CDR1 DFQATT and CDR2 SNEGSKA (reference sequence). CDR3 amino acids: CSASKRTDTEAFF. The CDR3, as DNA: TGCAGTGCTAGTAAAAGAACGGACACTGAAGCTTTCTTT.